The 3 T cell receptor beta chains given below trace back to one sample, sequenced in a study of T cells in Graves' hyperthyroidism and ophthalmopathy. Template material for amplifying TCR beta CDR3 regions consisted of RNA transcripts. When the TCR CDR3 underwent first-round RT-PCR, the HTBI primer set was used. TCRdb re-derived calls from the multiplex PCR reads in MiXCR, one entry per CDR3 protein. The sample lists roughly 700,000 distinct CDR3 sequences; 30% to 40% were seen once. The sample comprised blood. These TCRs come from a middle-aged woman with Graves' hyperthyroidism.

In this sample, this clonotype turned up once. The chain recombines TRBV19 with TRBJ2-1, with TRBD2 matching over 10 bases. The germline V gene encodes CDR1 LNHDA and CDR2 SQIVND (reference sequence). Losses at the gene ends were 5 bases for V and 4 bases for J; bases not matched to a gene: 5. This CDR3 spans 15 amino acids. CDR3 coding DNA: TGTGCCAGTAGTCCCAGCGGGGGGGAATACAATGAGCAGTTCTTC. This encodes CASSPSGGEYNEQFF.

This chain uses TRBV6-2 or TRBV6-3 with TRBJ2-5; 13 bases agree with TRBD2. Germline CDR1 and CDR2: MNHEY and SVGEGT. The CDR3 covers 19 residues. With 2 bases clipped from V and 1 base from J, the junction kept 10 bases outside the gene matches. The CDR3 bases are TGTGCCAGCAGTTACCCTTCCTCCGGACTAGCGGGAGCCCAAGAGACCCAGTACTTC. This encodes CASSYPSSGLAGAQETQYF.

This clonotype was recorded many times. The chain carries TRBV7-9 and TRBJ1-1; D may be TRBD1 (6 bases). The V end lost 4 bases, the J end lost 7 bases, and 10 bases lay between the germline ends. CDR1 and CDR2 from the germline V gene are SEHNR and FQNEAQ (reference sequence). The CDR3 runs to 12 residues. The CDR3 nucleotides are TGTGCCAGCAGCTCTAGGGGGGGTGAAGCTTTCTTT. Protein product: CASSSRGGEAFF. Filled out from reference TRBV7-9 and TRBJ1-1, the complete variable domain reads DTGVSQNPRHKITKRGQNVTFRCDPISEHNRLYWYRQTLGQGPEFLTYFQNEAQLEKSRLLSDRFSAERPKGSFSTLEIQRTEQGDSAMYLCASSSRGGEAFFGQGTRLTVV.